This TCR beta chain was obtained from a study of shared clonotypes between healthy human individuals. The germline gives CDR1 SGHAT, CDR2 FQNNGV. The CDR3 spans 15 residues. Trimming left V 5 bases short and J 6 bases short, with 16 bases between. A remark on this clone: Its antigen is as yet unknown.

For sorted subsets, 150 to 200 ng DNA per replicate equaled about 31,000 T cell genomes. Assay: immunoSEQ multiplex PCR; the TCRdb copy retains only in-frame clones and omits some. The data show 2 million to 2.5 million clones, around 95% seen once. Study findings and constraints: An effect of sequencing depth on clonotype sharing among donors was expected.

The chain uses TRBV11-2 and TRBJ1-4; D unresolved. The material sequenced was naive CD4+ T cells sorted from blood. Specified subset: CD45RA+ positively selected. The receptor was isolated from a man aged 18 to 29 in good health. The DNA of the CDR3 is TGTGCCAGCAGCCTGGATTCTTTTGGAGATGAAAAACTGTTTTTT. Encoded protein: CASSLDSFGDEKLFF.